Following are 11 T cell receptor beta chains from one sample sequenced in a study of CXCR3-negative and CXCR3-positive naive CD8 T cells. Study-wide findings and caveats: When CXCR3-positive naive cells were set against CXCR3-negative naive cells, the former had more hydrophobic TRB CDR3s.

The libraries of TRB cDNA were constructed through 5' RACE using UMI labels. With the 5' RACE reads reprocessed, TCRdb shows one record per CDR3 protein and no DNA. This table holds some 120,000 distinct CDR3 sequences. These receptors' targets are unknown. The sequenced sample was naive CXCR3+ CD8+ T cells from blood. Subset defined: CD45RO-CCR7+CD27+CD95- naive CD8+ T cells expressing CXCR3 (TNR3+). These receptors all stem from a human donor in good health. Some clones in this sample may be carry-over from other donors' samples.

This rearrangement joins TRBV3-1 to TRBJ1-2. The CDR3 is 15 amino acids. In germline, CDR1 is LGHDT, CDR2 YNNKEL (reference sequence). The CDR3 sequence is CASSQDPMLGYGYTF.

The chain couples TRBV28 to TRBJ2-5; the TCRdb call, TRBD1, lacks DNA for checking. The CDR3 covers 14 residues. Germline V lookup: CDR1 MDHEN, CDR2 SYDVKM. This CDR3 reads CASSLWTGRETQYF. The full variable domain, completed using reference TRBV28 and TRBJ2-5, is DVKVTQSSRYLVKRTGEKVFLECVQDMDHENMFWYRQDPGLGLRLIYFSYDVKMKEKGDIPEGYSVSREKKERFSLILESASTNQTSMYLCASSLWTGRETQYFGPGTRLLVL.

The J gene is TRBJ2-1, the V gene TRBV29-1. The CDR3 is made up of 14 amino acids. CDR1 is SQVTM, CDR2 ANQGSEA, per germline. CDR3 protein: CSVEDRIINNEQFF.

The rearrangement uses TRBV11-3 and TRBJ2-5; TCRdb proposes TRBD2, but this gene call is untestable without DNA. CDR3 size: 13 residues. Germline CDR1 reads SGHNT; CDR2 reads YENEEA. The CDR3 protein is CASSFGSGETQYF.

This chain joins TRBV29-1 and TRBJ2-1; as DNA is missing, the TRBD1 call by TCRdb cannot be tested. CDR3 length: 13 amino acids. CDR1 SQVTM and CDR2 ANQGSEA come from the germline V gene. This CDR3 reads CSVVGTGGNEQFF.

The genes are TRBV6-5 and TRBJ1-6. The CDR3 totals 14 residues. CDR1 MNHEY and CDR2 SVGAGI come from the germline V gene. The CDR3: CASSYSGGDLVLHF.

The chain carries TRBV25-1 and TRBJ2-3. The CDR3 spans 15 residues. CDR1 MGHDK and CDR2 SYGVNS come from the germline V gene. The CDR3: CASSEWEQSTDTQYF.

The chain links TRBV12-3 or TRBV12-4 to TRBJ2-3; TCRdb's D gene call, TRBD1, goes unchecked for lack of DNA. The CDR3 extends over 15 amino acids. The CDR3 loop is CAGSLTEGAPDTQYF.

The chain recombines TRBV7-9 with TRBJ2-7. The CDR3 extends over 11 amino acids. CDR1 and CDR2 from the germline V gene are SEHNR and FQNEAQ (reference sequence). The CDR3 protein is CASRSEQGQYF.

The chain joins TRBV5-1 to TRBJ2-3; TCRdb's D call, TRBD2, is unchecked because there is no DNA. CDR3 length: 16 residues. The germline gives CDR1 SGHRS, CDR2 YFSETQ. The CDR3 loop reads CASSVAGTSGTDTQYF. Full variable domain (rest looked up from reference TRBV5-1 and TRBJ2-3): KAGVTQTPRYLIKTRGQQVTLSCSPISGHRSVSWYQQTPGQGLQFLFEYFSETQRNKGNFPGRFSGRQFSNSRSEMNVSTLELGDSALYLCASSVAGTSGTDTQYFGPGTRLTVL.

The V call is TRBV6-6, the J call TRBJ1-5. Per germline, CDR1 MNHNY and CDR2 SVGAGI (reference sequence). The CDR3 is 14 amino acids. Here the CDR3 reads CASSSGGGRQPQHF.